This T cell receptor (delta chain) derives from a study of γδ T cells in repeated Plasmodium falciparum infection. On the study more broadly: Donors had four controlled P. falciparum NF54 infections over roughly 640 days. Study-wide results and caveats: Vdelta2-negative gammadelta repertoires appeared less diverse and less shared in Malian than Australian children.

This clone is medium-sized in the sample. The antigen is not known. In the same sample, other DNA sequences code for this CDR3. Sequencing covered both gamma and delta TCR chains per sample. TCRdb reprocessed the multiplex PCR reads using CATT. Of around 49,000 delta-chain clones in the sample, around 2% were seen once. The V and J ends lost 0 bases and 3 bases, in that order; junction bases with no gene match: 27. CDR1 TSESDYY and CDR2 QEAYKQQN come from the germline V gene. The CDR3 length is 24 residues. Flow sorting of PBMC yielded separate Vgamma9/Vdelta2+ and Vdelta2-negative gammadelta T cell populations for bulk repertoire analysis.

The specimen sequenced was gamma-delta T cells from blood. The source of this sequence is a pool of human donors (malaria-infected and uninfected, not separated). This chain joins TRAV38-2/DV8 and TRDJ1, with 12 bases fitting TRDD3. CDR3 sequence: CAYRSARRWDPLLGDTWSADKLIF. The DNA for the CDR3 is TGTGCTTATAGGAGCGCGAGACGTTGGGACCCTTTACTGGGGGATACTTGGTCGGCCGATAAACTCATCTTT.